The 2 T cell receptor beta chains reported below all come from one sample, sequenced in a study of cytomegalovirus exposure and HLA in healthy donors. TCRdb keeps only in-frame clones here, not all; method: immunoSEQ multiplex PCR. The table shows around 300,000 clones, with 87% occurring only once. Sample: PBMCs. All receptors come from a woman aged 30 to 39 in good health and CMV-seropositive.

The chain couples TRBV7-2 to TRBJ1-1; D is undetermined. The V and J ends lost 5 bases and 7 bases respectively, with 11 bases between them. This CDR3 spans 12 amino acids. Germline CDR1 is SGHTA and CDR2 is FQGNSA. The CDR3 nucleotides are TGTGCCAGCAGCCTCTCTGGAATTGAAGCTTTCTTT. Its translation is CASSLSGIEAFF.

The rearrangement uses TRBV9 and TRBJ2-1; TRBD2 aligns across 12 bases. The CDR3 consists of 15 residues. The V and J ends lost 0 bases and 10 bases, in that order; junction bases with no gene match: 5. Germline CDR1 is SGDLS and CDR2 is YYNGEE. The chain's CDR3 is CASSVASGGAWEQFF. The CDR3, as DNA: TGTGCCAGCAGCGTAGCTAGCGGGGGGGCCTGGGAGCAGTTCTTC.